This TCR beta chain came from a study of blood T cells in healthy people across ages. The CDR3 runs to 15 residues. Germline V gene data show CDR1 as LNHDA and CDR2 as SQIVND (reference sequence). Trimming took off 5 bases at V and 3 bases at J, with 17 bases between the two ends. A second roughly 6 to 12 cycle PCR used barcoded and J-beta primers. TCRdb reprocessed the 5' RACE reads with MiXCR, giving one entry per CDR3 protein. The sample has 270,000 or so distinct CDR3 sequences, less than 30% seen once. Sequencing used blood. The V gene is TRBV19, the J gene TRBJ2-7; D possibly corresponds to TRBD1 (6 bases). The origin of this receptor is a woman in her 70s in good health. The CDR3 loop reads CASSSQGSVFYEQYF. The DNA for the CDR3 is TGTGCCAGTAGTTCTCAGGGGTCAGTATTCTACGAGCAGTACTTC.